This TCR beta chain is drawn from a study of T cells after yellow fever vaccination. Whole-study results and caveats: When the response was secondary, it was weaker but reached its peak faster, day 5 versus 15.

This clonotype was observed a handful of times. Antigen specificity is unknown. By 5'RACE template switching, TCR cDNA was produced, with a universal primer site and UMIs added in the process. In TCRdb, the 5' RACE reads were re-called with MiXCR into one record per CDR3 protein. The data contain 550,000 to 750,000 distinct CDR3 sequences, roughly 14% of them singletons. V trimming: 1 base; J trimming: 2 bases; junction bases outside the gene matches: 3. This CDR3 region has 14 residues. Germline-derived CDR1 and CDR2 are DFQATT and SNEGSKA (reference sequence). The sequences come from PBMCs, collected on the day of the yellow fever booster vaccination. This TCR derives from a young man who received the YFV17D yellow fever vaccine. The chain carries TRBV20-1 and TRBJ2-7; 9 nucleotides line up with TRBD2. The CDR3 spells CSARGLAEPYEQYF. The CDR3 DNA sequence: TGCAGTGCTAGAGGACTAGCGGAACCCTACGAGCAGTACTTC.